The clone carrying this TCR beta chain was counted once. In the original workflow: Reference gene primer amplification gave estimated nucleated cell counts. The assay was immunoSEQ multiplex PCR, and TCRdb's table has in-frame clones only and misses some. Clone size and V and J calls were adopted from that table, with D and trimming inferred from the DNA. The profile shows 70,000 to 95,000 clones, 80% to 90% of them singletons. Trimming took 5 bases from V and 8 from J; bases not matched to a gene: 12. Germline lookup yields CDR1 SGHTA and CDR2 FQGNSA. The CDR3 covers 15 residues. This sample stems from a study of blood T cell repertoires in COVID-19.

The receptor's source is a man aged 50-59 years with active COVID-19. This chain links TRBV7-2 with TRBJ1-2, with 9 bases lining up with TRBD1. The source material was peripheral blood. The CDR3 loop is CASSPGTGKSEGYTF. CDR3 in DNA: TGTGCCAGCAGCCCCGGGACAGGGAAGTCGGAAGGCTACACCTTC.